This entry lists 7 T cell receptor beta chains sequenced from one sample in a study of shared clonotypes between healthy human individuals. Sequencing was performed with immunoSEQ multiplex PCR; in TCRdb, only in-frame clones are kept and a portion is missing. The data contain nearly 1,000,000 clones, less than 85% of them seen just once; the ten biggest clones take up approximately 1.5%. The sample consisted of memory CD4+ T cells sorted from blood. The subset: CD45RA-negative fraction. Source of these receptors: a man between 18 and 29 years old in good health.

This clone was seen many times. This chain connects TRBV30 to TRBJ1-2; a possible D gene is TRBD1 (6 bases). CDR1 is GTSNPN, CDR2 SVGIG, per germline (reference sequence). CDR3 length equals 16 residues. V lost 0 bases to trimming and J lost 8 bases, with 22 bases between them. CDR3 sequence (DNA): TGTGCCTGGAGTGTCTCGGACAGATCCTTTGACGGGGGCTACACCTTC. Translated, it gives CAWSVSDRSFDGGYTF.

V is TRBV7-6 and J is TRBJ2-5; 7 positions agree with TRBD1. Per the germline V gene, CDR1 is SGHVS and CDR2 is FNYEAQ. V lost 3 bases, J lost 4 bases, and 8 bases stayed unmatched. The CDR3 spans 15 residues. The CDR3, as DNA: TGTGCCAGCAGCTTGCAGACAGGGATCGGAGAGACCCAGTACTTC. Translating gives CASSLQTGIGETQYF.

This clone was found a few times. The chain links TRBV19 to TRBJ1-5; 8 nucleotides align to TRBD1. The CDR3 is 17 amino acids. In germline, CDR1 is LNHDA, CDR2 SQIVND (reference sequence). V was pared by 1 base and J by 7 bases, with 12 bases of the junction left unmatched. Written as DNA, the CDR3 is TGTGCCAGTAGTATAGCTGGACAGGGAACGCAGGCGCAGCCCCAGCATTTT. The encoded protein is CASSIAGQGTQAQPQHF.

This clone was recorded once. The chain links TRBV5-1 to TRBJ2-3; D is unclear. Trimming pared 4 bases from V and 2 bases from J, leaving 14 bases between. CDR3 length equals 15 residues. Germline V gene lookup returns CDR1 SGHRS and CDR2 YFSETQ. CDR3 bases: TGCGCCAGCAGCCAGACGAGCCTAAACACAGATACGCAGTATTTT. It is translated as CASSQTSLNTDTQYF.

V and J are TRBV27 and TRBJ2-7; 7 bases line up with TRBD1. V shed 5 bases, J shed 5 bases, and the junction held 9 bases outside the gene matches. This CDR3 comprises 14 residues. CDR1 MNHEY and CDR2 SMNVEV come from the germline V gene (reference sequence). The CDR3 DNA reads as TGTGCCAGCAGTCTTAGACAGGGACGAAACGAGCAGTACTTC. Its translation: CASSLRQGRNEQYF.

The rearrangement links TRBV5-1 to TRBJ1-1; D ambiguous. The CDR3 has 14 amino acids. V lost 0 bases, J lost 2 bases, and 8 bases lay in between. From germline, CDR1 is SGHRS and CDR2 YFSETQ. CDR3 sequence reads: CASSLGHSNTEAFF. The CDR3 DNA follows: TGCGCCAGCAGCTTGGGACACTCAAACACTGAAGCTTTCTTT.

The genes are TRBV30 and TRBJ1-5; D may be TRBD1 (5 bases). The CDR3 length is 14 residues. Germline V gives CDR1 GTSNPN, CDR2 SVGIG (reference sequence). The germline V and J ends were trimmed by 1 base and 6 bases, with 13 bases remaining between them. CDR3 residues: CAWSARGRSQPQHF. CDR3 nucleotide sequence: TGTGCCTGGAGTGCAAGGGGTCGGAGTCAGCCCCAGCATTTT. Filled out from reference TRBV30 and TRBJ1-5, the complete variable domain reads SQTIHQWPATLVQPVGSPLSLECTVEGTSNPNLYWYRQAAGRGLQLLFYSVGIGQISSEVPQNLSASRPQDRQFILSSKKLLLSDSGFYLCAWSARGRSQPQHFGDGTRLSIL.